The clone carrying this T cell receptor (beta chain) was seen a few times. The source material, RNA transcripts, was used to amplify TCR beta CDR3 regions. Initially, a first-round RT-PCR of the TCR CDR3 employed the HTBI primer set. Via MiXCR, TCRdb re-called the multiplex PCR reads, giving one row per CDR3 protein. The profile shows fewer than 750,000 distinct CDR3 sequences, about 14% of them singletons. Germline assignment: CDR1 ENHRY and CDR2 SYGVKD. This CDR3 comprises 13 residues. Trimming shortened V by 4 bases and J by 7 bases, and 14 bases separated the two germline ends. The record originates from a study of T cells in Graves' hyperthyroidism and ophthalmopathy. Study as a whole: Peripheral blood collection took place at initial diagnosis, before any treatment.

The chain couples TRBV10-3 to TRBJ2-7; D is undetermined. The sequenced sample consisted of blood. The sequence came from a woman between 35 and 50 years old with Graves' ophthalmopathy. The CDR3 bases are TGTGCCATCAGTGGGGATCCCGTTATGGAGCAGTACTTC. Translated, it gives CAISGDPVMEQYF.